The rows below give T cell receptor beta chains drawn from one sample of a study of T-cell memory formation after mild COVID-19. A single record per CDR3 protein comes from TCRdb applying MiXCR to the 5' RACE reads. The sample lists approximately 300,000 distinct CDR3 sequences, roughly a fifth seen once, with roughly 20% in the top ten. Sequences were obtained from PBMCs or a T cell subset sorted from them (not recorded which). All receptors derive from a man younger than 30 who had mild COVID-19 (a few samples of this study predate the infection). Cell type and time point are not known. CDR3s include the opening cysteine and the closing phenylalanine or tryptophan. The order of the fields is clone size, D gene, V gene, J gene, CDR3 DNA, CDR3 protein. The D gene is left open where the match is weak. Not all rows give a size; the values are once, few, many and, for expanded clones, a class.

abundance: few; d_gene: TRBD2; v_gene: TRBV5-1; j_gene: TRBJ2-7; CDR3nt: TGCGCCAGCAGCTTGACCCCGACTAGCGGGGACGAGCAGTACTTC; CDR3aa: CASSLTPTSGDEQYF
abundance: many; d_gene: NA; v_gene: TRBV7-7; j_gene: TRBJ2-5; CDR3nt: TGTGCCAGCAGCTTGGGGGGCTCAGAGACCCAGTACTTC; CDR3aa: CASSLGGSETQYF
abundance: NA; d_gene: NA; v_gene: TRBV25-1; j_gene: TRBJ1-2; CDR3nt: TGTGCCAGCAGTGAATCTGGGGCTCGGGATGGCTACACCTTC; CDR3aa: CASSESGARDGYTF
abundance: NA; d_gene: NA; v_gene: TRBV19; j_gene: TRBJ2-1; CDR3nt: TGTGCCAGTAGTATAGGGACGGCGAAGTCCTACAATGAGCAGTTCTTC; CDR3aa: CASSIGTAKSYNEQFF
abundance: many; d_gene: TRBD1; v_gene: TRBV30; j_gene: TRBJ1-2; CDR3nt: TGTGCCTGGAAAAGGGACAGGCCAGGTGGCTACACCTTC; CDR3aa: CAWKRDRPGGYTF
abundance: NA; d_gene: NA; v_gene: TRBV27; j_gene: TRBJ2-7; CDR3nt: TGTGCCAGCGGGCGGGACGGAGCCTACGAGCAGTACTTC; CDR3aa: CASGRDGAYEQYF
abundance: NA; d_gene: NA; v_gene: TRBV10-3; j_gene: TRBJ2-3; CDR3nt: TGTGCCTCGGCCGGGCAGGAACGGGATACGCAGTATTTT; CDR3aa: CASAGQERDTQYF
abundance: few; d_gene: NA; v_gene: TRBV14; j_gene: TRBJ2-1; CDR3nt: TGTGCCAGCAACCTAGGGGGGTACAATGAGCAGTTCTTC; CDR3aa: CASNLGGYNEQFF
abundance: NA; d_gene: NA; v_gene: TRBV12-3/TRBV12-4; j_gene: TRBJ2-5; CDR3nt: TGTGCCAGCAGTATCTCGGGTAGGGGGGAGACCCAGTACTTC; CDR3aa: CASSISGRGETQYF
abundance: NA; d_gene: NA; v_gene: TRBV5-1; j_gene: TRBJ2-2; CDR3nt: TGCGCCAGCAGCGTGGGAGATCCCCACCGGGAGCTGTTTTTT; CDR3aa: CASSVGDPHRELFF
abundance: NA; d_gene: TRBD1; v_gene: TRBV5-1; j_gene: TRBJ2-5; CDR3nt: TGCGCCAGCAGAGATAGGGGGCATGTAGAGACCCAGTACTTC; CDR3aa: CASRDRGHVETQYF
abundance: NA; d_gene: TRBD1; v_gene: TRBV6-2/TRBV6-3; j_gene: TRBJ2-2; CDR3nt: TGTGCCAGCAGTTATGGGACAGGGTACACCGGGGAGCTGTTTTTT; CDR3aa: CASSYGTGYTGELFF
abundance: once; d_gene: NA; v_gene: TRBV7-8; j_gene: TRBJ1-5; CDR3nt: TGTGCCAGCAGCCCCCAGGGCAGCAGCAATCAGCCCCAGCATTTT; CDR3aa: CASSPQGSSNQPQHF
abundance: NA; d_gene: NA; v_gene: TRBV15; j_gene: TRBJ1-1; CDR3nt: TGTGCCACCAGCAGAGCACCTCAGGAGGTCGGGAGTACTGAAGCTTTCTTT; CDR3aa: CATSRAPQEVGSTEAFF
abundance: once; d_gene: TRBD1; v_gene: TRBV18; j_gene: TRBJ2-5; CDR3nt: TGTGCCAGCTTACCCCGGGACAGCCAGCAAGAGACCCAGTACTTC; CDR3aa: CASLPRDSQQETQYF
abundance: few; d_gene: NA; v_gene: TRBV5-1; j_gene: TRBJ2-7; CDR3nt: TGCGCCAGCAGCTTGGTGGGGTCCTACGAGCAGTACTTC; CDR3aa: CASSLVGSYEQYF
abundance: NA; d_gene: NA; v_gene: TRBV28; j_gene: TRBJ2-2; CDR3nt: TGTGCCAGCAGTTTAGGGGGGCCGGGCGGGGAGCTGTTTTTT; CDR3aa: CASSLGGPGGELFF
abundance: NA; d_gene: TRBD1; v_gene: TRBV7-9; j_gene: TRBJ1-5; CDR3nt: TGTGCCAGCAGCTTGGGGACAGGAGAAAATCAGCCCCAGCATTTT; CDR3aa: CASSLGTGENQPQHF
abundance: NA; d_gene: NA; v_gene: TRBV6-5; j_gene: TRBJ1-6; CDR3nt: TGTGCCAGCAGTTACCGCGGGCGGGGAGATAATTCACCCCTCCACTTT; CDR3aa: CASSYRGRGDNSPLHF
abundance: few; d_gene: NA; v_gene: TRBV3-1; j_gene: TRBJ1-2; CDR3nt: TGTGCCAGCAGCCAAGATCTCGCCGCCCTAAACTATGGCTACACCTTC; CDR3aa: CASSQDLAALNYGYTF
abundance: few; d_gene: TRBD1; v_gene: TRBV25-1; j_gene: TRBJ2-7; CDR3nt: TGTGCCAGTACTCGGACAGGTCCTTCCTACGAGCAGTACTTC; CDR3aa: CASTRTGPSYEQYF
abundance: NA; d_gene: TRBD2; v_gene: TRBV10-3; j_gene: TRBJ2-1; CDR3nt: TGTGCCATCAGTGATAAGCGGGGGGTTCTCGAGCAGTTCTTC; CDR3aa: CAISDKRGVLEQFF
abundance: NA; d_gene: NA; v_gene: TRBV12-3/TRBV12-4; j_gene: TRBJ1-2; CDR3nt: TGTGCCAGCAGACAGTTTATCTCCGGTGTTAACTATGGCTACACCTTC; CDR3aa: CASRQFISGVNYGYTF
abundance: NA; d_gene: TRBD2; v_gene: TRBV5-1; j_gene: TRBJ2-1; CDR3nt: TGCGCCAGCAGCCAGAACCCATTGGGACTAGCGGGGGACCAATACAATGAGCAGTTCTTC; CDR3aa: CASSQNPLGLAGDQYNEQFF
abundance: few; d_gene: NA; v_gene: TRBV7-2; j_gene: TRBJ2-4; CDR3nt: TGTGCCAGCAGCTTAGGCCTGACAGGAGAACTAGCCAAAAACATTCAGTACTTC; CDR3aa: CASSLGLTGELAKNIQYF
abundance: few; d_gene: TRBD2; v_gene: TRBV20-1; j_gene: TRBJ2-7; CDR3nt: TGCAGTGCTAAGACTAGCGGGGTTACCTACGAGCAGTACTTC; CDR3aa: CSAKTSGVTYEQYF
abundance: NA; d_gene: NA; v_gene: TRBV6-5; j_gene: TRBJ2-3; CDR3nt: TGTGCCAGCACCCGGGCGGATACGCAGTATTTT; CDR3aa: CASTRADTQYF
abundance: few; d_gene: NA; v_gene: TRBV7-9; j_gene: TRBJ1-3; CDR3nt: TGTGCCAGCAGCCAAGATGGGGGAAACACCATATATTTT; CDR3aa: CASSQDGGNTIYF
abundance: NA; d_gene: NA; v_gene: TRBV29-1; j_gene: TRBJ2-4; CDR3nt: TGCAGCGTTACCGCCCAAGCCAAAAACATTCAGTACTTC; CDR3aa: CSVTAQAKNIQYF
abundance: few; d_gene: TRBD2; v_gene: TRBV5-4; j_gene: TRBJ2-7; CDR3nt: TGTGCCAGCAGCATAACTAGCGGGGGGACCCTCTACGAGCAGTACTTC; CDR3aa: CASSITSGGTLYEQYF
abundance: NA; d_gene: NA; v_gene: TRBV6-5; j_gene: TRBJ2-4; CDR3nt: TGTGCCAGCAGCGCAGGGACTGGGGGGTTGGACATTCAGTACTTC; CDR3aa: CASSAGTGGLDIQYF
abundance: NA; d_gene: NA; v_gene: TRBV4-1; j_gene: TRBJ1-1; CDR3nt: TGCGCCAGCAGCCAGATCAGGGCTGGGACTGAAGCTTTCTTT; CDR3aa: CASSQIRAGTEAFF
abundance: NA; d_gene: NA; v_gene: TRBV7-2; j_gene: TRBJ2-1; CDR3nt: TGTGCCAGCAGCTTAGCCTGGGAGAATGAGCAGTTCTTC; CDR3aa: CASSLAWENEQFF
abundance: NA; d_gene: TRBD2; v_gene: TRBV9; j_gene: TRBJ2-1; CDR3nt: TGTGCCAGCAGCGTAGTAGCGGGGGTCTCCTACAATGAGCAGTTCTTC; CDR3aa: CASSVVAGVSYNEQFF
abundance: many; d_gene: TRBD2; v_gene: TRBV7-9; j_gene: TRBJ2-3; CDR3nt: TGTGCCAGCAGCCGGCAACGATCAGCGGGGACAGATACGCAGTATTTT; CDR3aa: CASSRQRSAGTDTQYF
abundance: NA; d_gene: NA; v_gene: TRBV6-5; j_gene: TRBJ1-3; CDR3nt: TGTGCCAGCAAGGCGAGCCGATCTGGAAACACCATATATTTT; CDR3aa: CASKASRSGNTIYF
abundance: once; d_gene: NA; v_gene: TRBV12-3/TRBV12-4; j_gene: TRBJ1-2; CDR3nt: TGTGCCAGCACGGGGGCGGGTGGCTACACCTTC; CDR3aa: CASTGAGGYTF
abundance: NA; d_gene: NA; v_gene: TRBV20-1; j_gene: TRBJ2-1; CDR3nt: TGCAGTGCTAGACCGGGGCATGAGCAGTTCTTC; CDR3aa: CSARPGHEQFF
abundance: NA; d_gene: NA; v_gene: TRBV12-3/TRBV12-4; j_gene: TRBJ2-3; CDR3nt: TGTGCCAGCAGTCTCGAAAGGGATACGCAGTATTTT; CDR3aa: CASSLERDTQYF
abundance: few; d_gene: NA; v_gene: TRBV29-1; j_gene: TRBJ2-3; CDR3nt: TGCAGCGTTGTGCAGGGGCGAGGCACAGATACGCAGTATTTT; CDR3aa: CSVVQGRGTDTQYF
abundance: NA; d_gene: NA; v_gene: TRBV30; j_gene: TRBJ1-6; CDR3nt: TGTGCCTGGAGGGAAGAGGGGGAATCACCCCTCCACTTT; CDR3aa: CAWREEGESPLHF
abundance: NA; d_gene: NA; v_gene: TRBV7-9; j_gene: TRBJ2-3; CDR3nt: TGTGCCAGCACTAACCCGATAGGGACCACAGATACGCAGTATTTT; CDR3aa: CASTNPIGTTDTQYF
abundance: many; d_gene: TRBD2; v_gene: TRBV7-2; j_gene: TRBJ2-1; CDR3nt: TGTGCCAGCAGCTCGGGGGGGCTCCTCAATGAGCAGTTCTTC; CDR3aa: CASSSGGLLNEQFF
abundance: few; d_gene: NA; v_gene: TRBV27; j_gene: TRBJ2-1; CDR3nt: TGTGCCAGCAGTTTTACGACGCGCGGGGCTTACAATGAGCAGTTCTTC; CDR3aa: CASSFTTRGAYNEQFF
abundance: NA; d_gene: NA; v_gene: TRBV6-6; j_gene: TRBJ1-6; CDR3nt: TGTGCCAGCGCACCGAATAATTCACCCCTCCACTTT; CDR3aa: CASAPNNSPLHF
abundance: NA; d_gene: TRBD2; v_gene: TRBV6-1; j_gene: TRBJ2-3; CDR3nt: TGTGCCAGCAGTGAGAGCGGGGTCTACACAGATACGCAGTATTTT; CDR3aa: CASSESGVYTDTQYF
abundance: NA; d_gene: TRBD2; v_gene: TRBV5-1; j_gene: TRBJ2-1; CDR3nt: TGCGCCAGCAGCTTAGAGCGGGGGCTCCACAATGAGCAGTTCTTC; CDR3aa: CASSLERGLHNEQFF
abundance: few; d_gene: NA; v_gene: TRBV23-1; j_gene: TRBJ2-2; CDR3nt: TGCGCCAGCAAGGGCAGAAGGACCGGGGAGCTGTTTTTT; CDR3aa: CASKGRRTGELFF
abundance: few; d_gene: NA; v_gene: TRBV20-1; j_gene: TRBJ1-1; CDR3nt: TGCAGTGCTACCACGGACTTGAACACTGAAGCTTTCTTT; CDR3aa: CSATTDLNTEAFF
abundance: few; d_gene: NA; v_gene: TRBV5-6; j_gene: TRBJ2-3; CDR3nt: TGTGCCAGCAGCCCGCTAGAGGATACGCAGTATTTT; CDR3aa: CASSPLEDTQYF
abundance: NA; d_gene: NA; v_gene: TRBV5-1; j_gene: TRBJ1-2; CDR3nt: TGCGCCAGCAGCTTGGAACCCGGGGACGGAATGCTTAACTATGGCTACACCTTC; CDR3aa: CASSLEPGDGMLNYGYTF
abundance: few; d_gene: NA; v_gene: TRBV2; j_gene: TRBJ2-3; CDR3nt: TGTGCCAGCAGCCCCCGGGGGGCCCCCACAGATACGCAGTATTTT; CDR3aa: CASSPRGAPTDTQYF
abundance: NA; d_gene: NA; v_gene: TRBV12-3/TRBV12-4; j_gene: TRBJ1-3; CDR3nt: TGTGCCAGCAACCGACAGGCGTTGAGCTCTGGAAACACCATATATTTT; CDR3aa: CASNRQALSSGNTIYF
abundance: NA; d_gene: NA; v_gene: TRBV5-5; j_gene: TRBJ2-1; CDR3nt: TGTGCCAGCAGCTTGGTAGGGCCAGGGGAGCAGTTCTTC; CDR3aa: CASSLVGPGEQFF
abundance: NA; d_gene: NA; v_gene: TRBV5-5; j_gene: TRBJ1-4; CDR3nt: TGTGCCAGCAGCCCGCCGCAGGGGAATGAAAAACTGTTTTTT; CDR3aa: CASSPPQGNEKLFF
abundance: NA; d_gene: TRBD1; v_gene: TRBV5-6; j_gene: TRBJ2-7; CDR3nt: TGTGCCAGCAGCTGGGGGACAGGGAGCTACGAGCAGTACTTC; CDR3aa: CASSWGTGSYEQYF
abundance: few; d_gene: NA; v_gene: TRBV7-2; j_gene: TRBJ1-5; CDR3nt: TGTGCCAGCAGCCCCCACAATCAGCCCCAGCATTTT; CDR3aa: CASSPHNQPQHF
abundance: NA; d_gene: NA; v_gene: TRBV20-1; j_gene: TRBJ1-6; CDR3nt: TGCAGTGCTAGAAGGGGTAGGGCTGATTCACCCCTCCACTTT; CDR3aa: CSARRGRADSPLHF
abundance: few; d_gene: NA; v_gene: TRBV9; j_gene: TRBJ2-3; CDR3nt: TGTGCCAGCAGCGTAGCGGATGGGACAGATACGCAGTATTTT; CDR3aa: CASSVADGTDTQYF
abundance: NA; d_gene: TRBD2; v_gene: TRBV20-1; j_gene: TRBJ2-7; CDR3nt: TGCAGTGCTAGAGCCCCTAGCGGAATCTACGAGCAGTACTTC; CDR3aa: CSARAPSGIYEQYF